This T cell receptor beta chain was observed in a study of Ad26.COV2.S vaccination and SARS-CoV-2 variants. Study-level information: The authors gave Ad26.COV2.S intramuscularly, either once or twice 56 days apart. Study findings and constraints: Vaccine recipients surpassed placebo recipients in spike-specific TCR breadth.

Regarding treatment: roughly 19 received Ad26.COV2.S at low or high dose, single or two shots; several received placebo; per-sample allocation not given. Sample collection was performed on day 63 after the first vaccine or placebo injection. Recruitment in Boston yielded a donor of adult age, 18-55 years. The length of the CDR3 is 18 residues. Losses at the gene ends were 4 bases for V and 0 bases for J; bases not matched to a gene: 8. Germline V gene lookup returns CDR1 SGHKS and CDR2 YYEKEE (reference sequence). Assay: immunoSEQ multiplex PCR; the TCRdb copy retains only in-frame clones and omits some. The data show about 390,000 clones, 70% to 90% seen once. For this clone: The antigen is unknown.

Here the sequenced sample was peripheral blood, taken in a trial of Ad26.COV2.S vaccine versus placebo. The sequence came from a person between 18 and 65 years old who received the Ad26.COV2.S COVID-19 vaccine or a placebo. This sequence joins TRBV5-5 and TRBJ2-1; the match to TRBD2 covers 12 bases. CDR3 DNA sequence: TGTGCCAGCAGCCTGACTAGCGGGGGCCTCTCCTCCTACAATGAGCAGTTCTTC. This sequence encodes CASSLTSGGLSSYNEQFF. The variable domain in full, with the rest retrieved from reference TRBV5-5 and TRBJ2-1, is DAGVTQSPTHLIKTRGQQVTLRCSPISGHKSVSWYQQVLGQGPQFIFQYYEKEERGRGNFPDRFSARQFPNYSSELNVNALLLGDSALYLCASSLTSGGLSSYNEQFFGPGTRLTVL.